A single TCR beta chain is shown here with its context. Antigen specificity is unknown. Germline lookup yields CDR1 SNHLY and CDR2 FYNNEI. This CDR3 has 16 residues. V lost 6 bases and J lost 7; bases outside the gene matches: 12. PCR primers comprised 60 Vbeta and 13 Jbeta primers. Measured with immunoSEQ multiplex PCR; TCRdb has only the in-frame clones, and not every one. The repertoire has over 40,000 clones, under 70% of them found once; the top ten carry around 11%. The sample is drawn from a study of cytomegalovirus exposure and HLA in healthy donors. Findings and caveats of the study: Later analysis suggested links between common viral pathogens and several top significant clusters.

This sequence was found in a man aged 55 to 70 in good health and CMV-seropositive. The chain combines TRBV2 with TRBJ1-6, with 7 nucleotides matching TRBD1. Input material: PBMCs. The CDR3 region is CASRSQGTQINSPLHF. The DNA for the CDR3 is TGTGCCAGCAGATCACAGGGGACTCAAATCAATTCACCCCTCCACTTT.